This entry concerns a single T cell receptor (beta chain). Its antigen is as yet unknown. Profiling relied on immunoSEQ multiplex PCR, and the TCRdb table lists in-frame clones only, not all of them. The sample has about 85,000 clones, approximately 78% seen once; the top ten hold more than 0.8%. This CDR3 has 13 residues. The J segment lost 4 bases and the V segment lost 11 bases, leaving 6 bases of the junction unmatched. CDR1 and CDR2 (germline): SNHLY, FYNNEI. This sample is drawn from a study of graft-versus-host responses after intestinal transplantation. In the study overall: Anti-thymocyte globulin was used for induction in all recipients, who then took tacrolimus and steroids for roughly three years. Overall study findings and caveats: GvH clones occurred in recipient marrow; some first appeared in ileum or blood.

Specimen: unstimulated CD4+ T cells sorted from spleen or lymph node cells, collected before intestinal transplant. The chain links TRBV2 to TRBJ1-1, with 11 bases aligning to TRBD1. The receptor's source is a human donor who received an intestinal transplant. CDR3 sequence: CAYRDRGFTEAFF. DNA for the CDR3: TGTGCCTACCGGGACAGGGGGTTCACTGAAGCTTTCTTT.